This T cell receptor beta chain stems from a study of cytomegalovirus exposure and HLA in healthy donors. Study-wide points: The study listed 164 cytomegalovirus-associated TCR beta chains. HLA alleles showed associations with around 15,000 TCR beta sequences in a later analysis, at a 0.05 false discovery rate. Most CMV-associated TCR beta chains were later found to appear HLA-restricted.

On this clone: Its cognate antigen is unknown.

There are 13 residues in the CDR3. Germline loops: CDR1 MRHNA, CDR2 SNTAGT. The V gene lost 3 bases and the J gene lost 5 bases, with 7 bases spanning the gap. Primers: 60 Vbeta forward and 13 Jbeta reverse. Measured with immunoSEQ multiplex PCR; TCRdb has only the in-frame clones, and not every one. The repertoire table contains 100,000 to 150,000 clones. This TCR was sampled from a man aged 25-45 years in good health and CMV-seronegative. The sequencing sample was made of PBMCs. This sequence joins TRBV6-4 and TRBJ2-2, with D possibly being TRBD1 (5 bases). The CDR3 sequence is CASSEQATGELFF. The CDR3 nucleotides read TGTGCCAGCAGTGAACAGGCAACCGGGGAGCTGTTTTTT.